These 5 T cell receptor beta chains share one sample of origin, sequenced in a study of blood T cell repertoires in COVID-19. The data were produced by immunoSEQ multiplex PCR, yet TCRdb's version contains in-frame clones alone and is incomplete. The repertoire has roughly 230,000 clones, about 90% of them found once; the top ten carry under 2.5%. Sequenced input: peripheral blood. These receptors all stem from a woman in her sixties with COVID-19, enrolled during active disease.

Of note for this clone: Within the sample, other DNA sequences also encode this same CDR3. The rearrangement uses TRBV10-3 and TRBJ1-5; 8 bases agree with TRBD1. The germline gives CDR1 ENHRY, CDR2 SYGVKD. The CDR3 is 14 amino acids. With 2 bases clipped from V and 6 bases from J, the junction kept 3 bases outside the gene matches. CDR3 in DNA: TGTGCCATCAGTGAGGACAGGGGAGGTCAGCCCCAGCATTTT. Encoded protein: CAISEDRGGQPQHF.

This chain joins TRBV5-4 and TRBJ1-2; D call uncertain. V was trimmed by 4 bases and J by 3 bases, leaving 10 bases between them. The CDR3 has 13 residues. Germline V gene sequence: CDR1 SGHNT, CDR2 YYREEE (reference sequence). In DNA, the CDR3 is TGTGCCAGCAGCACGACTGCGGACTATGGCTACACCTTC. It specifies CASSTTADYGYTF.

The chain is built from TRBV10-3 and TRBJ1-2, with 10 bases matching TRBD1. There are 14 residues in the CDR3. Per germline, CDR1 ENHRY and CDR2 SYGVKD. V lost 9 bases and J lost 6; bases outside the gene matches: 10. CDR3 in DNA: TGTGCCATTTCCCGGGACAGGGGTGATAATGGCTACACCTTC. Its translation is CAISRDRGDNGYTF.

J is TRBJ2-7 and V is TRBV30, with no clear D. Trimming took off 2 bases at V and 5 bases at J, with 16 bases between the two ends. Germline lookup yields CDR1 GTSNPN and CDR2 SVGIG (reference sequence). This CDR3 is built from 14 residues. In DNA form, the CDR3 reads TGTGCCTGGAGTAGAGGAAACTTCCCGGACGAGCAGTACTTC. Its protein product is CAWSRGNFPDEQYF.

The chain employs TRBV29-1 and TRBJ1-2; D gene ambiguous. Germline-derived CDR1 and CDR2 are SQVTM and ANQGSEA. This CDR3 comprises 12 residues. V was shortened by 5 bases and J by 4 bases, with 11 bases between the two germline ends. The CDR3: CSVKERVYGYTF. As DNA, the CDR3 is TGCAGCGTTAAGGAGCGGGTCTATGGCTACACCTTC.